A single sample gave rise to the 26 T cell receptor beta chains below, sequenced in a study of Ad26.COV2.S vaccination and SARS-CoV-2 variants. Method: immunoSEQ multiplex PCR; TCRdb's copy keeps in-frame clones and lacks some. This sample has about 320,000 clones, with approximately 80% found just once. Described treatment: 15 to 20 received Ad26.COV2.S at low or high dose, single or two shots; about five received placebo; per-sample allocation not given. Sampling occurred on day 63 after the first vaccine or placebo injection. Sequenced material: peripheral blood, taken in a trial of Ad26.COV2.S vaccine versus placebo. The receptors here all came from a person aged 18-65 years who received the Ad26.COV2.S COVID-19 vaccine or a placebo.

The chain carries TRBV21-1 and TRBJ2-7. TRBV21-1 is a documented pseudogene. CDR3 length: 15 amino acids. As DNA, the CDR3 is TGTGCCAGGGGGGCAGAGTCCCGGGAGCAGCCTCTTCCGGACTTC. Its translation: CARGAESREQPLPDF.

The V call is TRBV11-3, the J call TRBJ1-6, with 8 bases aligning to TRBD1. The CDR3 is 17 residues long. Germline CDR1 SGHNT, CDR2 YENEEA. Trimming cost V 4 bases and J 0 bases; bases outside gene matches: 5. CDR3: CASSSGTGSSYNSPLHF. In DNA, the CDR3 is TGTGCCAGCAGCTCCGGGACAGGAAGCTCCTATAATTCACCCCTCCACTTT.

The chain has TRBV25-1 and TRBJ1-5; D not certain. V lost 1 base to trimming and J lost 7 bases, with 14 bases between them. The V gene's germline CDR1 is MGHDK and CDR2 SYGVNS. The CDR3 sequence is 15 residues long. The CDR3 sequence: CASSEWVGDEQPQHF. In nucleotides, the CDR3 is TGTGCCAGCAGTGAATGGGTCGGGGATGAGCAGCCCCAGCATTTT.

The chain joins TRBV10-2 to TRBJ1-1; D is ambiguous. This CDR3 contains 14 residues. Germline V gives CDR1 WSHSY, CDR2 SAAADI. V lost 0 bases, J lost 4 bases, and 9 bases lay in between. CDR3: CASSESRAITEAFF. The CDR3 DNA reads TGCGCCAGCAGTGAGTCTAGGGCGATCACTGAAGCTTTCTTT.

CDR3 nucleotides: TGCAGTGCTAGTCCGGGACAAGAGACCCAGTACTTC. Translating it yields CSASPGQETQYF. The V and J genes are TRBV20-1 and TRBJ2-5, with D possibly TRBD2 on 5 matching bases. CDR1 is DFQATT and CDR2 is SNEGSKA in the germline V gene (reference sequence). This CDR3 spans 12 amino acids. The germline V and J ends were trimmed by 3 bases and 2 bases, with 7 bases remaining between them.

CDR3 residues: CASSQSTGAGTEAFF. CDR3 nucleotides: TGTGCCAGCAGCCAATCTACCGGGGCGGGAACTGAAGCTTTCTTT. The chain joins TRBV3-1 (or the pseudogene TRBV3-2) to TRBJ1-1; possible D gene TRBD1, 5 bases. CDR1 LGHDT and CDR2 YNNKEL come from the germline V gene (reference sequence). The CDR3 sequence is 15 residues long. With 2 bases removed from V and 5 bases from J, the gap between germline ends came to 15 bases.

This clone was seen a handful of times. The gene calls are TRBV5-1 and TRBJ2-7; 8 bases fit TRBD1. The V segment lost 5 bases and the J segment 4 bases; nucleotides outside the gene matches: 2. Germline V gene sequence: CDR1 SGHRS, CDR2 YFSETQ. CDR3 length equals 12 residues. The CDR3 DNA reads as TGCGCCAGCAGAGGACAGGGATACGAGCAGTACTTC. Its translation is CASRGQGYEQYF.

V is TRBV4-1 and J is TRBJ1-2, with D possibly TRBD1 on 5 matching bases. The CDR3 length is 15 residues. V shed 3 bases and J shed 6 bases, with 17 bases lying between them. CDR1 and CDR2 from the germline V gene are MGHRA and YSYEKL. DNA for the CDR3: TGCGCCAGCAGCCAGGAGGCGGTCGGAGGGGATGGCTACACCTTC. Translating gives CASSQEAVGGDGYTF.

The chain is built from TRBV24-1 and TRBJ2-7; 11 bases align to TRBD1. In germline, CDR1 is KGHDR, CDR2 SFDVKD. The CDR3 consists of 14 residues. Losses at the gene ends were 7 bases for V and 2 bases for J; bases not matched to a gene: 3. CDR3: CATSRGQGAYEQYF. The CDR3, as DNA: TGTGCCACCAGCCGGGGACAGGGGGCCTACGAGCAGTACTTC.

The rearrangement uses TRBV4-2 and TRBJ2-7, with D tentatively TRBD1 (6 bases). CDR1 is LGHNA, CDR2 YNFKEQ, per germline. The CDR3 has 15 residues. V lost 0 bases and J 2 bases, leaving 11 bases between the germline ends. CDR3 sequence reads: CASSQESDRTYEQYF. The CDR3 DNA follows: TGTGCCAGCAGCCAAGAATCCGACAGGACCTACGAGCAGTACTTC.

The V call is TRBV6-5, the J call TRBJ1-6; no definite D call. Looked up from germline, CDR1 is MNHEY and CDR2 is SVGAGI. CDR3 length: 13 residues. V shed 7 bases and J shed 7 bases, with 11 bases lying between them. The CDR3: CASMPGLNSPLHF. The CDR3 nucleotides are TGTGCCAGCATGCCGGGATTAAATTCACCCCTCCACTTT.

CDR3 in DNA: TGTGCCAGCAGCTTAATTGGCGAGACCCAGTACTTC. Residues: CASSLIGETQYF. The chain joins TRBV7-9 to TRBJ2-5; the D is unclear. Germline assignment: CDR1 SEHNR and CDR2 FQNEAQ (reference sequence). Trimming left V 2 bases short and J 5 bases short, with 6 bases between. CDR3 size: 12 residues.

This clone was counted between two and nine times. This chain connects TRBV4-2 to TRBJ1-2, with D tentatively TRBD1 (5 bases). CDR1 is LGHNA and CDR2 is YNFKEQ in the germline V gene. The CDR3 totals 13 residues. The ends were cut back, 1 base at V and 8 bases at J, with 11 bases in the middle. This chain's CDR3 is CASSQGGKEGYTF. The CDR3 region has the DNA TGTGCCAGCAGCCAAGGGGGGAAGGAGGGCTACACCTTC.

This clone was counted only a few times. This chain connects TRBV5-1 to TRBJ2-1, with D possibly TRBD1 on 6 matching bases. The CDR3 runs 14 residues. With 5 bases removed from V and 7 bases from J, the gap between germline ends came to 16 bases. Germline assignment: CDR1 SGHRS and CDR2 YFSETQ. The CDR3 here is CASRQSGGQNEQFF. The CDR3 bases are TGCGCCAGCAGACAAAGTGGGGGCCAAAATGAGCAGTTCTTC.

This rearrangement joins TRBV2 to TRBJ1-6, with TRBD1 matching 8 bases. Trimming removed 5 bases from V and 14 bases from J; junction bases left unmatched: 11. The length of the CDR3 is 14 residues. Germline V gene lookup returns CDR1 SNHLY and CDR2 FYNNEI. CDR3 bases: TGTGCCAGCAGTCCCTGGACAGGGCGAAGGTCCCTCCACTTT. Translating it yields CASSPWTGRRSLHF.

The rearrangement uses TRBV7-9 and TRBJ2-1; 7 bases align to TRBD1. V was pared by 1 base and J by 9 bases, with 6 bases of the junction left unmatched. Germline loops: CDR1 SEHNR, CDR2 FQNEAQ (reference sequence). The CDR3 spans 14 residues. CDR3 nucleotides: TGTGCCAGCAGCTTAGGACAGGGTGTGGGTGAGCAGTTCTTC. This encodes CASSLGQGVGEQFF.

The rearrangement joins TRBV10-3 to TRBJ2-3; 9 positions match TRBD1. J gave up 11 bases and V 3 bases, and 3 bases lay outside the gene matches. Germline V gene data show CDR1 as ENHRY and CDR2 as SYGVKD. The CDR3 consists of 12 residues. CDR3 loop: CAISEMTGGQYF. The CDR3, as DNA: TGTGCCATCAGTGAAATGACAGGGGGGCAGTATTTT.

J is TRBJ1-2 and V is TRBV13, with D possibly being TRBD1 (5 bases). V lost 5 bases to trimming and J lost 6 bases, with 16 bases between them. Germline CDR1 and CDR2: PRHDT and FYEKMQ (reference sequence). The CDR3 has 14 residues. The CDR3 DNA is TGTGCCAGCAGCCTCGTCGGCGGGGGGGATGGCTACACCTTC. Its protein is CASSLVGGGDGYTF.

The rearrangement uses TRBV11-2 and TRBJ1-2; 9 positions match TRBD1. The CDR3 has 15 amino acids. Trimming removed 6 bases from V and 5 bases from J; junction bases left unmatched: 10. Germline CDR1 reads SGHAT; CDR2 reads FQNNGV. In DNA form, the CDR3 reads TGTGCCAGCAGAGTCCCCGGGACAGGGATTTATGGCTACACCTTC. It specifies CASRVPGTGIYGYTF.

This sequence joins TRBV3-1 (or the pseudogene TRBV3-2) and TRBJ2-3; unclear D gene. The germline V gene has CDR1 LGHDT and CDR2 YNNKEL (reference sequence). Trimming cost V 6 bases and J 14 bases, with 18 bases left between them. The CDR3 is 12 residues long. CDR3 DNA: TGTGCCAGCAGTTCAAAGGACCTCCAGCGGTATTTT. Protein sequence: CASSSKDLQRYF.

The V gene is TRBV5-6, the J gene TRBJ1-6; D is unresolved. CDR3 length equals 15 residues. The V and J ends lost 3 bases and 9 bases respectively, with 16 bases between them. Germline V CDR1 and CDR2: SGHDT, YYEEEE. The CDR3 coding sequence is TGTGCCAGCAGCTCCACCGGGAGGGTTGGTTCACCCCTCCACTTT. Encoded protein: CASSSTGRVGSPLHF.

The rearrangement uses TRBV9 and TRBJ1-1; tentative D call: TRBD1 (5 bases). Germline CDR1 and CDR2: SGDLS and YYNGEE. There are 15 residues in the CDR3. V lost 0 bases to trimming and J lost 4 bases, with 13 bases between them. As DNA, the CDR3 is TGTGCCAGCAGCGTAGACGAGGGGCGGTTCACTGAAGCTTTCTTT. Translated: CASSVDEGRFTEAFF.

The rearrangement links TRBV6-5 to TRBJ1-2; no definite D call. This CDR3 is 14 amino acids long. Deletions cut 0 bases from V and 3 bases from J, with 8 bases between. Germline V gene lookup returns CDR1 MNHEY and CDR2 SVGAGI. In DNA form, the CDR3 reads TGTGCCAGCAGTTACTCGAATCAGCACTATGGCTACACCTTC. Protein sequence: CASSYSNQHYGYTF.

The chain is built from TRBV5-1 and TRBJ1-2; TRBD1 matches at 7 bases. V dropped 0 bases and J dropped 4; count of bases not matched to a gene: 3. The V gene's germline CDR1 is SGHRS and CDR2 YFSETQ. This CDR3 contains 14 residues. CDR3 sequence (DNA): TGCGCCAGCAGCTTGGGGGACAGAACCTATGGCTACACCTTC. Amino acid sequence: CASSLGDRTYGYTF.

This clone was seen just once. J is TRBJ1-5 and V is TRBV7-6; D is perhaps TRBD1 (6 bases). The CDR3 runs to 16 residues. Trimming took off 1 base at V and 1 base at J, with 11 bases between the two ends. CDR1 and CDR2 (germline): SGHVS, FNYEAQ. The CDR3 sequence is CASSLGATGSNQPQHF. The CDR3 DNA reads as TGTGCCAGCAGCTTAGGGGCTACAGGGAGCAATCAGCCCCAGCATTTT.

The chain combines TRBV13 with TRBJ2-1, with D perhaps TRBD1 (5 bases). The V end was cut by 5 bases, the J end by 9 bases, with 17 bases between. This CDR3 is 14 amino acids long. Germline V lookup: CDR1 PRHDT, CDR2 FYEKMQ (reference sequence). In nucleotides, the CDR3 is TGTGCCAGCAGCCAAGGGGTAGGCATATCTGAGCAGTTCTTC. It yields the protein CASSQGVGISEQFF.